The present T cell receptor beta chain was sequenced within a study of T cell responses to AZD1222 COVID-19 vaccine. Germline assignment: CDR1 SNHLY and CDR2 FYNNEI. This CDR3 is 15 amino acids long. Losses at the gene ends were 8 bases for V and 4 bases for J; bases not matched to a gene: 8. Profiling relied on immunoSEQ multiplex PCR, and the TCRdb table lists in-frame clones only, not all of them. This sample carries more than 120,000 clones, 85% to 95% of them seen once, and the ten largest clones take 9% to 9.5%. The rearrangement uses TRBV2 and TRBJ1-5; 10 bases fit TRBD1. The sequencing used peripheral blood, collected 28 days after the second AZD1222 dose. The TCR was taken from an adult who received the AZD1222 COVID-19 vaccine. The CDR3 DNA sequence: TGTGCCAGCCGGCCCGACAGGGGGCAAAATCAGCCCCAGCATTTT. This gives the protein CASRPDRGQNQPQHF.